One sample yielded the 3 T cell receptor beta chains listed below, sequenced in a study of blood T cell repertoires in COVID-19 (dated by TCRdb to 2020 to 2022). The library was produced with the immunoSEQ multiplex PCR assay. This is the immuneACCESS table as TCRdb keeps it, with only in-frame sequences that have V and J called. A part of the clones is gone; compared with another copy, unresolved V genes explain less than half, and the rest is unexplained. This sample lists under 110,000 clones; around 85% were detected once. The biggest ten clones account for about 1.8% of the sample. Material for sequencing was peripheral blood. These receptors all stem from a woman in her sixties or seventies with active or convalescent COVID-19.

The CDR3: CASSLSRNNEKLFF. CDR3 in DNA: TGTGCCAGCAGCTTATCCAGGAATAATGAAAAACTGTTTTTT. The chain carries TRBV7-2 and TRBJ1-4, with D unresolved. The CDR3 contains 14 residues. CDR1 is SGHTA and CDR2 is FQGNSA in the germline V gene. Trimming left V 2 bases short and J 4 bases short, with 8 bases between.

Comments on this clone: One end of the junction is discordant with germline, which a read error may explain. The rearrangement links TRBV7-2 to TRBJ1-1; TRBD1 matches at 7 bases. The V gene's germline CDR1 is SGHTA and CDR2 FQGNSA. This CDR3 spans 10 amino acids. The CDR3 coding sequence is TGTGCCAGCAGCGCGGCCGGGACAGACTTT. It yields the protein CASSAAGTDF.

The rearrangement uses TRBV9 and TRBJ1-5, with TRBD1 as a possible D gene (6 bases). The germline V gene encodes CDR1 SGDLS and CDR2 YYNGEE. V was clipped by 0 bases and J by 3 bases, with 7 bases between them. CDR3 length: 14 residues. The CDR3 DNA reads as TGTGCCAGCAGCGTAGGGACAGTCAATCAGCCCCAGCATTTT. Amino acid sequence: CASSVGTVNQPQHF.